Listed here are 14 T cell receptor beta chains from one sample, sequenced in a study of neoadjuvant anti-PD-1 for oral cavity cancer. TCRdb's table, derived via immunoSEQ multiplex PCR, lists solely in-frame clones and lacks some. The profile shows more than 25,000 clones, 80% of them singletons. Sample time point: after neoadjuvant nivolumab, at surgical resection. The sample was PBMCs, taken after nivolumab (anti-PD-1) treatment. The source of these receptors is a person between 35 and 79 years old with oral cavity squamous cell carcinoma.

The chain recombines TRBV27 with TRBJ1-1, with 9 bases that match TRBD1. The V and J ends lost 2 bases and 4 bases, in that order; junction bases with no gene match: 5. CDR3 length: 15 amino acids. Germline lookup yields CDR1 MNHEY and CDR2 SMNVEV (reference sequence). For the CDR3, the DNA is TGTGCCAGCAGTTTACACAGGGGGCAGGGCACTGAAGCTTTCTTT. Translation gives CASSLHRGQGTEAFF.

This chain links TRBV7-2 with TRBJ2-3; 10 bases are a match to TRBD2. The V gene end was trimmed by 5 bases and the J gene end by 4 bases; junction bases not matched to a gene: 6. The CDR3 loop spans 15 amino acids. The germline V gene encodes CDR1 SGHTA and CDR2 FQGNSA. In DNA form, the CDR3 reads TGTGCCAGCAGCGAAATACTAGCGGGGTCAGATACGCAGTATTTT. It translates to CASSEILAGSDTQYF.

This chain connects TRBV5-1 to TRBJ1-6; D unclear. CDR3 length: 18 residues. CDR1 SGHRS and CDR2 YFSETQ come from the germline V gene. V shed 4 bases and J shed 0 bases, with 17 bases lying between them. The CDR3 loop reads CASSLYSARSSYNSPLHF. The CDR3 region has the DNA TGCGCCAGCAGCCTGTATTCGGCCAGGAGCTCCTATAATTCACCCCTCCACTTT.

The gene calls are TRBV19 and TRBJ2-3; 7 nucleotides match TRBD2. This CDR3 contains 15 residues. Germline assignment: CDR1 LNHDA and CDR2 SQIVND (reference sequence). With V trimmed by 2 bases and J by 4 bases, 6 bases remained unmatched. CDR3 region: CASSIFGGGADTQYF. For the CDR3, the DNA is TGTGCCAGTAGTATATTCGGGGGAGGGGCAGATACGCAGTATTTT.

The V call is TRBV28, the J call TRBJ2-3; TRBD2 matches 8 bases. CDR3 length: 14 residues. The junction had 4 bases not matched to a gene; V was cut back by 6 bases and J by 2 bases. The germline CDR1 and CDR2 sequences are MDHEN and SYDVKM. The CDR3 coding sequence is TGTGCCAGCAGAACAGCGGGGGACACAGATACGCAGTATTTT. Its translation is CASRTAGDTDTQYF.

CDR3: CAIRPDGAKVYNEQFF. DNA for the CDR3: TGTGCCATCAGACCTGACGGGGCCAAGGTCTACAATGAGCAGTTCTTC. The chain couples TRBV10-3 to TRBJ2-1, with D possibly called TRBD1 or TRBD2 (5 bases each). This CDR3 has 16 residues. Looked up from germline, CDR1 is ENHRY and CDR2 is SYGVKD. V was pared by 6 bases and J by 3 bases, with 18 bases between.

The rearrangement uses TRBV11-2 and TRBJ1-1, with no clear D. The length of the CDR3 is 14 residues. Per germline, CDR1 SGHAT and CDR2 FQNNGV. The V and J ends lost 0 bases and 3 bases respectively, with 8 bases between them. CDR3 DNA sequence: TGTGCCAGCAGCTTAGAACCAAGGGACACTGAAGCTTTCTTT. As protein: CASSLEPRDTEAFF.

The chain joins TRBV6-5 to TRBJ2-5; tentative D call: TRBD1 (5 bases). The CDR3 is 14 residues long. V was clipped by 0 bases and J by 1 base, with 6 bases between them. Germline CDR1 and CDR2: MNHEY and SVGAGI. CDR3 sequence (DNA): TGTGCCAGCAGTTACTCAGGGGCCCAAGAGACCCAGTACTTC. Its protein product is CASSYSGAQETQYF.

This chain uses TRBV15 with TRBJ1-1; a possible D gene is TRBD1 (5 bases). This CDR3 has 16 amino acids. The V gene lost 0 bases and the J gene lost 0 bases, with 11 bases spanning the gap. Germline V gene data show CDR1 as LNHNV and CDR2 as YYDKDF (reference sequence). The CDR3 reads CATSRDPMTVNTEAFF. Written as DNA, the CDR3 is TGTGCCACCAGCAGAGATCCGATGACAGTGAACACTGAAGCTTTCTTT.

The chain joins TRBV5-4 to TRBJ1-2; a weak D match, TRBD1 (6 bases). The CDR3 is 14 amino acids. The germline V gene has CDR1 SGHNT and CDR2 YYREEE (reference sequence). Trimming took off 2 bases at V and 8 bases at J, with 16 bases between the two ends. The CDR3 coding sequence is TGTGCCAGCAGCTTAAGGGGCTTGGGGGGCGGCTACACCTTC. It translates to CASSLRGLGGGYTF. The whole variable domain, filled in from reference TRBV5-4 and TRBJ1-2, reads ETGVTQSPTHLIKTRGQQVTLRCSSQSGHNTVSWYQQALGQGPQFIFQYYREEENGRGNFPPRFSGLQFPNYSSELNVNALELDDSALYLCASSLRGLGGGYTFGSGTRLTVV.

This clone was observed a handful of times. The CDR3 here is CASSRDRGTYEQYF. CDR3 DNA: TGTGCCAGCAGCCGGGACAGGGGAACCTACGAGCAGTACTTC. The chain has TRBV5-6 and TRBJ2-7; TRBD1 matches at 10 bases. This CDR3 contains 14 residues. In germline, CDR1 is SGHDT, CDR2 YYEEEE. Trimming took 4 bases from V and 2 from J; bases not matched to a gene: 3.

This clone was seen only once. The V call is TRBV6-1, the J call TRBJ1-5; D ambiguous. CDR1 MNHNS and CDR2 SASEGT come from the germline V gene. Trimming left V 0 bases short and J 4 bases short, with 7 bases between. The CDR3 has 14 residues. CDR3 amino acids: CASSEAMENQPQHF. CDR3 DNA: TGTGCCAGCAGTGAAGCTATGGAGAATCAGCCCCAGCATTTT.

This clone came up a few times. This sequence joins TRBV7-8 and TRBJ2-5; 10 positions match TRBD2. The ends lost 4 bases at V and 7 bases at J; junction bases unmatched: 6. Germline V gene lookup returns CDR1 SGHVS and CDR2 FQNEAQ. The CDR3 loop spans 14 amino acids. In DNA, the CDR3 is TGTGCCAGCAGCTCTAGCGGGGGCCAGAGGACCCAGTACTTC. It translates to CASSSSGGQRTQYF.

V usage is TRBV27 and J usage is TRBJ1-2; D gene uncertain. Germline loops: CDR1 MNHEY, CDR2 SMNVEV (reference sequence). V lost 5 bases to trimming and J lost 1 base, with 14 bases between them. The CDR3 has 15 residues. CDR3 coding DNA: TGTGCCAGCAGTCCTTCCCCGGGAGTTAACTATGGCTACACCTTC. This gives the protein CASSPSPGVNYGYTF.